This T cell receptor (beta chain) was recovered during a study of OX40 agonist ivuxolimab in advanced cancers. Study at large: Every 2 weeks, ivuxolimab was infused into the patients intravenously at between 0.01 and 10 mg/kg. The eligibility criteria allowed prior anti-PD-1, anti-PD-L1 or anti-CTLA-4 therapy, and approximately 42% had some.

The method was immunoSEQ multiplex PCR; TCRdb's version includes in-frame clones alone and lacks a portion of them. The sample yields tens of thousands of clones, about 90% seen once. To note about this clone: No antigen is known for it.

The cohort excluded patients with autoimmune disease history or systemic immunosuppression. Study-level points and caveats: Researchers report that CD8+ T cells had, on average, more expanded clones than CD4+.

Sequenced here: CD4+ or CD8+ T cells sorted from blood, sampled in a trial of the OX40 agonist ivuxolimab. The sequence was collected from an adult with an advanced solid tumor such as melanoma, head and neck, liver or kidney cancer.

The CDR3 here is CASSFTGNSPLHF. The CDR3 bases are TGTGCCAGCAGTTTTACAGGGAATTCACCCCTCCACTTT. The chain carries TRBV27 and TRBJ1-6; D may be TRBD1 (6 bases). The V end lost 3 bases, the J end lost 7 bases, and 7 bases lay between the germline ends. Germline V CDR1 and CDR2: MNHEY, SMNVEV (reference sequence). The CDR3 covers 13 residues.